This TCR beta chain was observed in a study of T-cell memory formation after mild COVID-19. One entry per CDR3 protein, called by TCRdb with MiXCR from the 5' RACE reads. Among around 340,000 distinct CDR3 sequences, under 15% were seen once, and the ten largest hold around a fifth. Study conclusions and caveats: Later expanders leaned toward CD4+, whereas clones contracting from day 15 to 85 were balanced CD4/CD8. Pre-infection memory harbored some responding clones, suggesting cross-reactive memory joined. CD8+ contracting clones occupied EMRA, while CD4+ ones occupied mainly CM and EM.

Of note for this clonotype: Its matching antigen is unknown.

Sequenced input: PBMCs or a T cell subset sorted from them (not recorded which). The TCR originated in a man between 18 and 29 years old who had mild COVID-19 (a few samples of this study predate the infection). Cell type and time point are not known.

The CDR3 loop reads CASSLALVYEQFF. In DNA form, the CDR3 reads TGTGCCAGCAGCTTAGCGCTTGTCTATGAGCAGTTCTTC. The chain has TRBV7-9 and TRBJ2-1, with D uncertain. The CDR3 is 13 amino acids. Germline V gives CDR1 SEHNR, CDR2 FQNEAQ (reference sequence). The V gene lost 0 bases and the J gene lost 8 bases, with 8 bases spanning the gap. Combining the CDR3 with reference TRBV7-9 and TRBJ2-1 gives the whole variable domain DTGVSQNPRHKITKRGQNVTFRCDPISEHNRLYWYRQTLGQGPEFLTYFQNEAQLEKSRLLSDRFSAERPKGSFSTLEIQRTEQGDSAMYLCASSLALVYEQFFGPGTRLTVL.